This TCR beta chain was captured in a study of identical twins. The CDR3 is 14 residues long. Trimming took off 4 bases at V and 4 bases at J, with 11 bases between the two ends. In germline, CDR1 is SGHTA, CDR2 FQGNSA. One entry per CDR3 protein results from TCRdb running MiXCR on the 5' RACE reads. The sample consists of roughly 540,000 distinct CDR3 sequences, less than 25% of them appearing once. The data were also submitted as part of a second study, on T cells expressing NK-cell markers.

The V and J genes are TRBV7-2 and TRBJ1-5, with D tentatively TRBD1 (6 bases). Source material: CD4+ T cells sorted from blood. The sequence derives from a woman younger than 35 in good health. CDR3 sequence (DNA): TGTGCCAGCAGCTCGGATCAGGGGAATCAGCCCCAGCATTTT. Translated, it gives CASSSDQGNQPQHF.